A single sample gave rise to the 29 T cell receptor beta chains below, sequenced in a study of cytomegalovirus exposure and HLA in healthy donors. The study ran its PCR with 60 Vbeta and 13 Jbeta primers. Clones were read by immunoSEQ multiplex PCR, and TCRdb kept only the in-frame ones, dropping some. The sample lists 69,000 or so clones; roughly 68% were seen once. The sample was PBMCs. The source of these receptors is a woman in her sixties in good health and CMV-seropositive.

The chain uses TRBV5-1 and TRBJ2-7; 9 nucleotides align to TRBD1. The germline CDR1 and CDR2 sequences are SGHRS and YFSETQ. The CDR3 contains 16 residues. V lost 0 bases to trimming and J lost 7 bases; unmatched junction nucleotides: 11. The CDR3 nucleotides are TGCGCCAGCAGCTTGGTTGGGGGGGGACAGGGTGAAGAGCAGTACTTC. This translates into CASSLVGGGQGEEQYF.

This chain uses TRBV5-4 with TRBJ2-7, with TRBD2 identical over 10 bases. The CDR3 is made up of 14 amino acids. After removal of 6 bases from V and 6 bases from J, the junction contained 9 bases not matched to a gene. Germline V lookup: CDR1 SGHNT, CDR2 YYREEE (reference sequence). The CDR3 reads CASTPAGGPGEQYF. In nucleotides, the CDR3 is TGTGCCAGCACTCCAGCGGGGGGGCCCGGCGAGCAGTACTTC.

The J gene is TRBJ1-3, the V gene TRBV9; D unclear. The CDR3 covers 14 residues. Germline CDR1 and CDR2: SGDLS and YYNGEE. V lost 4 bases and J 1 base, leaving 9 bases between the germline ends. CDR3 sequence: CASSPSRSGNTIYF. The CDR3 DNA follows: TGTGCCAGCAGCCCCTCTCGGTCTGGAAACACCATATATTTT.

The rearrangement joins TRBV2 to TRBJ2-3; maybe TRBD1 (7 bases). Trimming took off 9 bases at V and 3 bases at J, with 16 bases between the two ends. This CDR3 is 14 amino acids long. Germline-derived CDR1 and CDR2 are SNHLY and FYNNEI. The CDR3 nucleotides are TGTGCCAGGAGAGGAGGGGGCGCGACAGATACGCAGTATTTT. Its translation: CARRGGGATDTQYF.

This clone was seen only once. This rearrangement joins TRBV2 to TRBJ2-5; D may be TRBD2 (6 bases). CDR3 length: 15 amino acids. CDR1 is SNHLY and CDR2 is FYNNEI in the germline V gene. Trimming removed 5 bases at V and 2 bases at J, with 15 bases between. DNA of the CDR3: TGTGCCAGCAGTAACCAACGGGGGATACAAGAGACCCAGTACTTC. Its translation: CASSNQRGIQETQYF.

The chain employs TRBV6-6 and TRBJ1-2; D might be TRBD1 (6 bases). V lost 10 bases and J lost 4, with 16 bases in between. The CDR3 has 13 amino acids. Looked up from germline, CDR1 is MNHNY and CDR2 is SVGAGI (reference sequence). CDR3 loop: CANRGGAGYGYTF. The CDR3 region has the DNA TGTGCCAACCGGGGGGGGGCCGGCTATGGCTACACCTTC.

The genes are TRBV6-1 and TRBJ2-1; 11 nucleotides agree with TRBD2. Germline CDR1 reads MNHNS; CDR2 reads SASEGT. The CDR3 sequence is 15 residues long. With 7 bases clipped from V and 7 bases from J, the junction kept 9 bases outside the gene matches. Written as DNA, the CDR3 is TGTGCCAGCACCATACTAGCGGGAGCCTGGAATGAGCAGTTCTTC. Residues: CASTILAGAWNEQFF.

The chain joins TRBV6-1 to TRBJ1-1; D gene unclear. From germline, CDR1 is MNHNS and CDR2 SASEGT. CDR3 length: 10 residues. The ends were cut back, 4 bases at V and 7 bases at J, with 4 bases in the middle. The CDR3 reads CASSAGEAFF. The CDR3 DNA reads TGTGCCAGCAGTGCGGGTGAAGCTTTCTTT.

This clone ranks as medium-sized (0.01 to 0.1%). The CDR3 loop reads CASSELGQDLNEKLFF. CDR3 DNA: TGTGCCAGCAGTGAACTCGGACAGGACCTCAATGAAAAACTGTTTTTT. This chain uses TRBV2 with TRBJ1-4, with 7 positions matching TRBD1. From germline, CDR1 is SNHLY and CDR2 FYNNEI. The CDR3 spans 16 residues. The trim removed 2 bases at V and 5 bases at J, leaving 8 bases unmatched. Complete variable domain (other parts from reference TRBV2 and TRBJ1-4): EPEVTQTPSHQVTQMGQEVILRCVPISNHLYFYWYRQILGQKVEFLVSFYNNEISEKSEIFDDQFSVERPDGSNFTLKIRSTKLEDSAMYFCASSELGQDLNEKLFFGSGTQLSVL.

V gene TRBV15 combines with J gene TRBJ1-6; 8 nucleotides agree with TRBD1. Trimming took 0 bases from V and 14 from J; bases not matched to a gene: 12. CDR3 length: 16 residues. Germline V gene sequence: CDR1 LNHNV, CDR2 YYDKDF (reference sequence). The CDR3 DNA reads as TGTGCCACCAGCAGAGATGTAAGGACAGGGAGAGAGGCCCTCCACTTT. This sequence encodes CATSRDVRTGREALHF.

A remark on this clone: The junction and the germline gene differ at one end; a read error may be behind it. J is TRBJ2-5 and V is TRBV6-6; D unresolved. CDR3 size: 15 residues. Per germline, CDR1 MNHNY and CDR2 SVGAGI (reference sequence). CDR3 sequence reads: CASSPPGLYQETQYF. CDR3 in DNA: TGTGCCAGCAGTCCTCCGGGTCTGTACCAAGAGACGCAGTACTTC.

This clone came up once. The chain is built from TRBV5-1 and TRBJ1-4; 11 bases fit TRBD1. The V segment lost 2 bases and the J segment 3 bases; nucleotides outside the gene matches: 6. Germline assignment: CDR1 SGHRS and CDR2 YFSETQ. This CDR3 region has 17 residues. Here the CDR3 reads CASSLWTGGSANEKLFF. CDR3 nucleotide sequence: TGCGCCAGCAGCTTATGGACAGGGGGCTCAGCTAATGAAAAACTGTTTTTT.

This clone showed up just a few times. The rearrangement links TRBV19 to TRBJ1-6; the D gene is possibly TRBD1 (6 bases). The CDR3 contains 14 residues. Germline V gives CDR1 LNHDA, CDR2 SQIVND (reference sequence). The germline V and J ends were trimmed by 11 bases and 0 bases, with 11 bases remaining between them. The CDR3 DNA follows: TGTGCCTCAGGGGCGAGCTCCTATAATTCACCCCTCCACTTT. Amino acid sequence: CASGASSYNSPLHF.

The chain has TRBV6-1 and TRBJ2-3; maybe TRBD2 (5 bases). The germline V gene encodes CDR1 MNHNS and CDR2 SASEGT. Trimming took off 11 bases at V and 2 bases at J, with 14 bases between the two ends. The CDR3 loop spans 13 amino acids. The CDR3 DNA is TGTGCCGCCTCGGAGGCGTTCACAGATACGCAGTATTTT. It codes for CAASEAFTDTQYF.

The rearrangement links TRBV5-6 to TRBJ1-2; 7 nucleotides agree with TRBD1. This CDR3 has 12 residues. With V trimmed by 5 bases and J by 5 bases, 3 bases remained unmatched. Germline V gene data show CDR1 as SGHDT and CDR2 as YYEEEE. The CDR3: CASSSTGYGYTF. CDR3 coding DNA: TGTGCCAGCAGTTCGACAGGGTATGGCTACACCTTC.

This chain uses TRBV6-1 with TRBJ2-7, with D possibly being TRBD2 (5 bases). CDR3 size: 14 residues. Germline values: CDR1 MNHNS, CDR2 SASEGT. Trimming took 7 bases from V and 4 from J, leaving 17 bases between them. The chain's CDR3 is CASIKGAVGYEQYF. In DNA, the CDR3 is TGTGCCAGCATCAAGGGAGCGGTAGGGTACGAGCAGTACTTC.

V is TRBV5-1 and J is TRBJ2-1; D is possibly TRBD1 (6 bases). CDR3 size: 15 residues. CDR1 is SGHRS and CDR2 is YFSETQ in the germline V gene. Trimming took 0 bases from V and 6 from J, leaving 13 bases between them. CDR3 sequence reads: CASSLGDTSFNEQFF. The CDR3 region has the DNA TGCGCCAGCAGCTTGGGGGACACGAGCTTCAATGAGCAGTTCTTC.

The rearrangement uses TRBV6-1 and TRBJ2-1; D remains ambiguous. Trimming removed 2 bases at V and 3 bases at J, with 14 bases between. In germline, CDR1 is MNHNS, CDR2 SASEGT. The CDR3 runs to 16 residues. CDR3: CASSERRARIYNEQFF. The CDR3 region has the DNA TGTGCCAGCAGTGAAAGACGAGCGAGGATCTACAATGAGCAGTTCTTC.

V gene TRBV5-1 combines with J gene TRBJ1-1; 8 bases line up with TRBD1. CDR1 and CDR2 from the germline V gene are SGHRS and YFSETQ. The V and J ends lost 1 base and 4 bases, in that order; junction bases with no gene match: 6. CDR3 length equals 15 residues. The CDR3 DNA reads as TGCGCCAGCAGCTTGATGCGACAGGGGTTCACTGAAGCTTTCTTT. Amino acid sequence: CASSLMRQGFTEAFF.

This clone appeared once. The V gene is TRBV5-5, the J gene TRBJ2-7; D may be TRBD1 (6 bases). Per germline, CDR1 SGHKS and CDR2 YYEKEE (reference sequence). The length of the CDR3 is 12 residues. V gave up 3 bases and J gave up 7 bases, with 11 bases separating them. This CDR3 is CASSSTGIEQYF. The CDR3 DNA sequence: TGTGCCAGCAGCTCAACAGGGATAGAGCAGTACTTC.

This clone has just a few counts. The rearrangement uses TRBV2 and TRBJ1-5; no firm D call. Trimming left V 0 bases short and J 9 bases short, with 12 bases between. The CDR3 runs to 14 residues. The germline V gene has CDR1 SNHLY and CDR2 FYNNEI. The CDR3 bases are TGTGCCAGCAGTGAAGCCGAGGGATTGGGGCCCCAGCATTTT. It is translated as CASSEAEGLGPQHF.

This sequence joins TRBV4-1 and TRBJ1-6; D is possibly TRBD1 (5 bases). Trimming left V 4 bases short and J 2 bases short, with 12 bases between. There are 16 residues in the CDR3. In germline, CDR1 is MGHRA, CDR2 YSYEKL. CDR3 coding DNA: TGCGCCAGCAGCCCCCGACAGTTACCCTATAATTCACCCCTCCACTTT. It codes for CASSPRQLPYNSPLHF.

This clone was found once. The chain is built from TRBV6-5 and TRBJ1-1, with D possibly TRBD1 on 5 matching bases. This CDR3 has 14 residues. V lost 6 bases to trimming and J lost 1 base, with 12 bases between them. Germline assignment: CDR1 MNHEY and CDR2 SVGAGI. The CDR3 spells CASRRTGTNTEAFF. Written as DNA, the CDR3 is TGTGCCAGCAGACGTACAGGTACGAACACTGAAGCTTTCTTT.

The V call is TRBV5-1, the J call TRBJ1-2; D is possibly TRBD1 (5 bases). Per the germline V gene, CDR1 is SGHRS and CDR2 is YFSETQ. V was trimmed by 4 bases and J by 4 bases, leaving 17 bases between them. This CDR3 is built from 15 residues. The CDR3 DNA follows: TGCGCCAGCAGCGCTTGGTCCGACAGACCCTATGGCTACACCTTC. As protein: CASSAWSDRPYGYTF.

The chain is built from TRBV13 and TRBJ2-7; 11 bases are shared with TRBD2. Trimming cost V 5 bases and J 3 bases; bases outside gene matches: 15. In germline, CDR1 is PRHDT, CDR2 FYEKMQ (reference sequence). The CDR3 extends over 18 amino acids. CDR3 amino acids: CASSPGYSGGADLYEQYF. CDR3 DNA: TGTGCCAGCAGCCCAGGGTATAGCGGGGGGGCCGATCTCTACGAGCAGTACTTC.

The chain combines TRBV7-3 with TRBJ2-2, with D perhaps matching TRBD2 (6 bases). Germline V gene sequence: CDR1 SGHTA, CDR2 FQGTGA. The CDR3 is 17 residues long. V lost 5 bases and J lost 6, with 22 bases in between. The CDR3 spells CASSPFFGGIGAGELFF. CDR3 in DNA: TGTGCCAGCAGCCCGTTTTTTGGGGGGATCGGGGCCGGGGAGCTGTTTTTT.

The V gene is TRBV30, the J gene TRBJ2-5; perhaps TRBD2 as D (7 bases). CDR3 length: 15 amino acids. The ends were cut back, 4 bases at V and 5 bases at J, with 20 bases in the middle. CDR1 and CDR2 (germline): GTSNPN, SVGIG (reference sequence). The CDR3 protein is CAWNTGGGRRETQYF. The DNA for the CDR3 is TGTGCCTGGAACACGGGCGGGGGCCGTAGGGAGACCCAGTACTTC.

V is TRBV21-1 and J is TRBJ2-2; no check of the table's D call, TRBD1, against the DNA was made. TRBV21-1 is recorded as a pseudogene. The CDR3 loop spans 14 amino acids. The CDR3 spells CASSKTGITGELFF. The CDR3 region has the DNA TGTGCCAGCAGCAAGACAGGTATAACCGGGGAGCTGTTTTTT.

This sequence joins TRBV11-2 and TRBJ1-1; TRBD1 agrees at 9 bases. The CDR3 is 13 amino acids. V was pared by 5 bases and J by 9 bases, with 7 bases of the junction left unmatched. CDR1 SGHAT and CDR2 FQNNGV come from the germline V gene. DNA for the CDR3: TGTGCCAGCAGCCCAGCGGGACAGGGCAAAGCTTTCTTT. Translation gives CASSPAGQGKAFF. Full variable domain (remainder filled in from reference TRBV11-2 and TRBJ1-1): EAGVAQSPRYKIIEKRQSVAFWCNPISGHATLYWYQQILGQGPKLLIQFQNNGVVDDSQLPKDRFSAERLKGVDSTLKIQPAKLEDSAVYLCASSPAGQGKAFFGQGTRLTVV.